The 4 T cell receptor beta chains below all came from one sample that was sequenced in a study of blood T cell repertoires in COVID-19. The assay was immunoSEQ multiplex PCR, and TCRdb's table has in-frame clones only and misses some. This sample has fewer than 200,000 clones, with around nine tenths found just once. Source material: peripheral blood. Receptors originate from a woman aged 18-29 years who had recovered from COVID-19.

V and J are TRBV5-1 and TRBJ1-2, with 7 bases fitting TRBD1. Germline CDR1 and CDR2: SGHRS and YFSETQ. Trimming took 0 bases from V and 6 from J; bases not matched to a gene: 2. The CDR3 covers 13 residues. In DNA form, the CDR3 reads TGCGCCAGCAGCTTGGTTGGGACAGATGGCTACACCTTC. This gives the protein CASSLVGTDGYTF. Looking up the rest from reference TRBV5-1 and TRBJ1-2 gives the full variable domain: KAGVTQTPRYLIKTRGQQVTLSCSPISGHRSVSWYQQTPGQGLQFLFEYFSETQRNKGNFPGRFSGRQFSNSRSEMNVSTLELGDSALYLCASSLVGTDGYTFGSGTRLTVV.

The gene calls are TRBV19 and TRBJ2-2, with D possibly matching TRBD1 (6 bases). V was cut by 3 bases and J by 2 bases, with 16 bases left in between. The CDR3 loop spans 17 amino acids. Germline CDR1 and CDR2: LNHDA and SQIVND (reference sequence). Here the CDR3 DNA reads TGTGCCAGTAGTATGGGACGGACAGCTACCAACACCGGGGAGCTGTTTTTT. Translating it yields CASSMGRTATNTGELFF.

This chain links TRBV19 with TRBJ2-1; the match to TRBD2 covers 7 bases. V shed 6 bases, J shed 0 bases, and the junction held 2 bases outside the gene matches. Germline V gene lookup returns CDR1 LNHDA and CDR2 SQIVND (reference sequence). There are 14 residues in the CDR3. Written as DNA, the CDR3 is TGTGCCAGTAGGGGCGGGAGCTCCTACAATGAGCAGTTCTTC. Translated: CASRGGSSYNEQFF.

As DNA, the CDR3 is TGTGCCAGCAGCGTAGCGGGGGGGTCTGGCGAGCAGTACTTC. It yields the protein CASSVAGGSGEQYF. The V and J genes are TRBV9 and TRBJ2-7, with 8 bases lining up with TRBD2. Germline CDR1 and CDR2: SGDLS and YYNGEE. Trimming removed 0 bases from V and 6 bases from J; junction bases left unmatched: 5. CDR3 size: 14 residues. The full variable domain, completed using reference TRBV9 and TRBJ2-7, is DSGVTQTPKHLITATGQRVTLRCSPRSGDLSVYWYQQSLDQGLQFLIQYYNGEERAKGNILERFSAQQFPDLHSELNLSSLELGDSALYFCASSVAGGSGEQYFGPGTRLTVT.